A single sample gave rise to the 28 T cell receptor beta chains below, sequenced in a study of shared clonotypes between healthy human individuals. Naive CD8 cells were CD45RO-negative, positively selected for CCR7, excluding terminally differentiated effector memory CD45RA+ cells. Here immunoSEQ multiplex PCR was the method, and the copy in TCRdb shows in-frame clones only, minus some. The sample shows some 2 million clones, about 95% of them seen only once. The sequenced material came from naive CD8+ T cells sorted from blood. The receptors come from a man aged 18 to 29 in good health.

The chain links TRBV7-9 to TRBJ2-1; D gene unclear. The CDR3 has 15 residues. Germline loops: CDR1 SEHNR, CDR2 FQNEAQ (reference sequence). Trimming shortened V by 3 bases and J by 4 bases, and 13 bases separated the two germline ends. The CDR3 sequence is CASSFVMRPYNEQFF. In nucleotides, the CDR3 is TGTGCCAGCAGCTTCGTGATGAGGCCATACAATGAGCAGTTCTTC.

The V call is TRBV9, the J call TRBJ2-5, with D perhaps TRBD2 (5 bases). CDR1 and CDR2 (germline): SGDLS, YYNGEE. CDR3 length: 14 residues. With 0 bases removed from V and 3 bases from J, the gap between germline ends came to 9 bases. In DNA, the CDR3 is TGTGCCAGCAGCGTAGCCCCACTAGAAGAGACCCAGTACTTC. Residues: CASSVAPLEETQYF.

This clone was seen only a few times. This chain connects TRBV5-4 to TRBJ1-6; D remains unclear. V gave up 4 bases and J gave up 13 bases, with 15 bases separating them. This CDR3 region has 13 residues. Germline loops: CDR1 SGHNT, CDR2 YYREEE (reference sequence). The CDR3 sequence is CASSMDPPGPLHF. The CDR3 DNA sequence: TGTGCCAGCAGCATGGACCCGCCGGGGCCCCTCCACTTT.

The chain employs TRBV7-9 and TRBJ2-3; TRBD1 aligns across 9 bases. This CDR3 spans 16 amino acids. J lost 3 bases, V lost 6 bases, and 10 bases had no gene match. Germline V gene data show CDR1 as SEHNR and CDR2 as FQNEAQ (reference sequence). CDR3 amino acids: CASSTNRDRVTDTQYF. CDR3 DNA: TGTGCCAGCAGTACAAACCGGGACAGGGTTACAGATACGCAGTATTTT. The entire variable domain, with the rest obtained from reference TRBV7-9 and TRBJ2-3, is as follows: DTGVSQNPRHKITKRGQNVTFRCDPISEHNRLYWYRQTLGQGPEFLTYFQNEAQLEKSRLLSDRFSAERPKGSFSTLEIQRTEQGDSAMYLCASSTNRDRVTDTQYFGPGTRLTVL.

The chain's CDR3 is CASSSPGLAGAGWDEQYF. CDR3 sequence (DNA): TGTGCCAGCAGCTCCCCGGGACTAGCGGGGGCGGGCTGGGACGAGCAGTACTTC. V usage is TRBV7-9 and J usage is TRBJ2-7; 14 positions match TRBD2. The CDR3 has 18 amino acids. Germline V gives CDR1 SEHNR, CDR2 FQNEAQ (reference sequence). J gave up 5 bases and V 4 bases, and 13 bases lay outside the gene matches.

The V and J genes are TRBV4-1 and TRBJ2-5; 9 bases align to TRBD2. V lost 3 bases and J lost 2; bases outside the gene matches: 1. Germline loops: CDR1 MGHRA, CDR2 YSYEKL. CDR3 length equals 14 residues. CDR3 amino acids: CASSQREGQETQYF. The CDR3 nucleotides are TGCGCCAGCAGCCAGCGGGAGGGGCAAGAGACCCAGTACTTC.

This clone was seen once. The chain links TRBV13 to TRBJ2-2; D not resolved. From germline, CDR1 is PRHDT and CDR2 FYEKMQ (reference sequence). This CDR3 has 12 amino acids. The V gene lost 10 bases and the J gene lost 5 bases, with 11 bases spanning the gap. CDR3 sequence reads: CATSGMTGELFF. CDR3 nucleotide sequence: TGTGCCACCAGTGGAATGACCGGGGAGCTGTTTTTT. The whole variable domain, filled in from reference TRBV13 and TRBJ2-2, reads AAGVIQSPRHLIKEKRETATLKCYPIPRHDTVYWYQQGPGQDPQFLISFYEKMQSDKGSIPDRFSAQQFSDYHSELNMSSLELGDSALYFCATSGMTGELFFGEGSRLTVL.

This chain links TRBV6-5 with TRBJ1-2; possibly TRBD1 for D (6 bases). The CDR3 extends over 14 amino acids. CDR1 and CDR2 (germline): MNHEY, SVGAGI. Deletions cut 4 bases from V and 6 bases from J, with 15 bases between. The CDR3 spells CASSSLQGRNGYTF. In nucleotides, the CDR3 is TGTGCCAGCAGTTCGCTACAGGGTAGGAATGGCTACACCTTC.

The chain carries TRBV29-1 and TRBJ2-4; TRBD1 is a possible D gene (6 bases). Germline CDR1 and CDR2: SQVTM and ANQGSEA. V lost 6 bases to trimming and J lost 5 bases, with 14 bases between them. This CDR3 is built from 13 residues. CDR3 amino acids: CSVAGVTENIQYF. The CDR3 DNA follows: TGCAGCGTCGCAGGGGTCACTGAAAACATTCAGTACTTC.

CDR3 residues: CASSAGQGVPNTEAFF. In DNA form, the CDR3 reads TGTGCCAGCAGCGCGGGACAGGGGGTCCCGAACACTGAAGCTTTCTTT. The V call is TRBV9, the J call TRBJ1-1; 11 nucleotides align to TRBD1. V was pared by 3 bases and J by 1 base, with 5 bases of the junction left unmatched. CDR1 and CDR2 from the germline V gene are SGDLS and YYNGEE. The CDR3 spans 16 residues.

V is TRBV7-9 and J is TRBJ1-1, with a possible D match to TRBD1 (5 bases). Trimming took off 0 bases at V and 8 bases at J, with 7 bases between the two ends. Looked up from germline, CDR1 is SEHNR and CDR2 is FQNEAQ (reference sequence). The CDR3 extends over 12 amino acids. DNA for the CDR3: TGTGCCAGCAGCTTAGCTAGACAGGAAGCTTTCTTT. It specifies CASSLARQEAFF.

The chain is built from TRBV19 and TRBJ1-1, with 7 bases identical to TRBD1. Germline lookup yields CDR1 LNHDA and CDR2 SQIVND (reference sequence). Trimming cost V 7 bases and J 0 bases; bases outside gene matches: 11. This CDR3 comprises 16 residues. The CDR3 protein is CASTAGTDFMNTEAFF. The CDR3 DNA follows: TGTGCCAGTACAGCCGGGACAGACTTCATGAACACTGAAGCTTTCTTT.

This clone was detected only a few times. This sample also contains other DNA sequences that code for the same CDR3. This chain uses TRBV28 with TRBJ2-7; no reliable D call. Germline assignment: CDR1 MDHEN and CDR2 SYDVKM. There are 11 residues in the CDR3. V gave up 4 bases and J gave up 3 bases, with 4 bases separating them. CDR3 DNA sequence: TGTGCCAGCAGTTGGGGCTACGAGCAGTACTTC. Translated: CASSWGYEQYF.

The gene calls are TRBV19 and TRBJ1-4; D not resolved. Germline V gene data show CDR1 as LNHDA and CDR2 as SQIVND (reference sequence). The germline V and J ends were trimmed by 5 bases and 8 bases, with 18 bases remaining between them. This CDR3 spans 15 amino acids. CDR3 amino acids: CASSGGPGGWEKLFF. The CDR3 bases are TGTGCCAGTAGTGGAGGTCCCGGAGGTTGGGAAAAACTGTTTTTT.

This chain uses TRBV4-2 with TRBJ2-7, with a tentative D call TRBD2 (5 bases). Germline V gene sequence: CDR1 LGHNA, CDR2 YNFKEQ. The CDR3 is 13 residues long. Trimming took 4 bases from V and 2 from J, leaving 9 bases between them. The CDR3 coding sequence is TGTGCCAGCAGCCTCGGAGGTCCCTACGAGCAGTACTTC. Translated: CASSLGGPYEQYF.

CDR3 DNA: TGTGCCACCGCGCCAACACCGGGACAGGGGGCTGGGTACGAGCAGTACTTC. Its protein product is CATAPTPGQGAGYEQYF. V and J are TRBV19 and TRBJ2-7; 12 positions agree with TRBD1. From germline, CDR1 is LNHDA and CDR2 SQIVND (reference sequence). The CDR3 contains 17 residues. After removal of 10 bases from V and 4 bases from J, the junction contained 17 bases not matched to a gene.

This clone came up once. Other DNA sequences of this sample code for an identical CDR3. This chain connects TRBV11-2 to TRBJ2-1; D is ambiguous. V lost 5 bases and J 3 bases, leaving 8 bases between the germline ends. CDR3 length: 13 amino acids. CDR1 is SGHAT and CDR2 is FQNNGV in the germline V gene. This CDR3 reads CASSPQSYNEQFF. DNA for the CDR3: TGTGCCAGCAGCCCCCAGAGCTACAATGAGCAGTTCTTC.

The chain joins TRBV9 to TRBJ2-7, with D possibly matching TRBD2 (6 bases). V was shortened by 0 bases and J by 4 bases, with 14 bases between the two germline ends. CDR1 is SGDLS, CDR2 YYNGEE, per germline. There are 15 residues in the CDR3. The CDR3 region is CASSVGWGDQYEQYF. The CDR3 region has the DNA TGTGCCAGCAGCGTAGGTTGGGGGGATCAATACGAGCAGTACTTC.

The chain couples TRBV15 to TRBJ1-3; TRBD1 is a possible D gene (5 bases). Germline V lookup: CDR1 LNHNV, CDR2 YYDKDF (reference sequence). The CDR3 has 16 amino acids. Trimming pared 5 bases from V and 4 bases from J, leaving 18 bases between. The CDR3 region is CATSPNSEGTGNTIYF. For the CDR3, the DNA is TGTGCCACCAGCCCCAATAGTGAGGGGACCGGAAACACCATATATTTT.

The rearrangement links TRBV5-1 to TRBJ2-5; D is possibly TRBD1 (6 bases). This CDR3 has 14 residues. CDR1 is SGHRS, CDR2 YFSETQ, per germline. V was pared by 0 bases and J by 4 bases, with 10 bases between. Here the CDR3 DNA reads TGCGCCAGCAGCTTGGGGGGGCCCGGAGAGACCCAGTACTTC. Translated: CASSLGGPGETQYF.

The rearrangement uses TRBV2 and TRBJ2-7; D assignment may be TRBD1 or TRBD2 (7 bases each). Trimming pared 7 bases from V and 3 bases from J, leaving 16 bases between. This CDR3 spans 14 amino acids. CDR1 and CDR2 from the germline V gene are SNHLY and FYNNEI. The CDR3 loop reads CASKLTGEGYEQYF. The CDR3 coding sequence is TGTGCCAGCAAACTCACAGGGGAGGGCTACGAGCAGTACTTC.

This clone has just one count. V gene TRBV29-1 combines with J gene TRBJ1-1; tentatively, D is TRBD1 (5 bases). The CDR3 has 14 residues. V was pared by 8 bases and J by 1 base, with 17 bases between. Germline V gives CDR1 SQVTM, CDR2 ANQGSEA. CDR3 bases: TGCAGCATACTAAGATTGGGGCAGAACACTGAAGCTTTCTTT. Encoded protein: CSILRLGQNTEAFF.

This rearrangement joins TRBV5-1 to TRBJ2-7, with TRBD2 as a possible D gene (5 bases). CDR1 and CDR2 from the germline V gene are SGHRS and YFSETQ. The V end was cut by 0 bases, the J end by 2 bases, with 12 bases between. The CDR3 is 15 residues long. In DNA, the CDR3 is TGCGCCAGCAGCTTGGTTGACGGGATTCCCTACGAGCAGTACTTC. This translates into CASSLVDGIPYEQYF.

The chain is built from TRBV6-7 and TRBJ1-2; TRBD1 matches 10 bases. TRBV6-7 is an ORF, with its function uncertain. Trimming cost V 0 bases and J 2 bases; bases outside gene matches: 3. The CDR3 loop spans 16 amino acids. In DNA form, the CDR3 reads TGTGCCAGCAGTTACTCGACAGGGGGCGAAAACTATGGCTACACCTTC. Translating it yields CASSYSTGGENYGYTF.

This clone was detected once. The chain is built from TRBV27 and TRBJ2-2; 10 bases are shared with TRBD1. Trimming cost V 4 bases and J 4 bases; bases outside gene matches: 3. This CDR3 spans 15 amino acids. Per germline, CDR1 MNHEY and CDR2 SMNVEV (reference sequence). As DNA, the CDR3 is TGTGCCAGCAGTTGGGGACAGGGGTCCACCGGGGAGCTGTTTTTT. Its translation: CASSWGQGSTGELFF.

The gene calls are TRBV6-1 and TRBJ2-3; TRBD2 matches at 8 bases. CDR3 length equals 20 residues. The germline CDR1 and CDR2 sequences are MNHNS and SASEGT. Losses at the gene ends were 1 base for V and 4 bases for J; bases not matched to a gene: 19. CDR3 loop: CASSEGSLAGIFRVSDTQYF. In nucleotides, the CDR3 is TGTGCCAGCAGTGAAGGGTCTCTAGCGGGCATCTTCAGGGTTTCAGATACGCAGTATTTT.

The chain recombines TRBV5-8 with TRBJ2-7; D is perhaps TRBD1 (6 bases). The CDR3 is made up of 14 amino acids. The ends were cut back, 3 bases at V and 5 bases at J, with 15 bases in the middle. Germline V CDR1 and CDR2: SGHTS, YDEGEE. The CDR3 bases are TGTGCCAGCAGCTCAGGCCCGGACAGCCACGAGCAGTACTTC. Translation: CASSSGPDSHEQYF.

This sequence joins TRBV9 and TRBJ1-2, with D possibly matching TRBD1 (6 bases). The CDR3 is made up of 16 amino acids. Germline V gene lookup returns CDR1 SGDLS and CDR2 YYNGEE. The ends were cut back, 0 bases at V and 3 bases at J, with 15 bases in the middle. CDR3 protein: CASSVESGGNYYGYTF. The CDR3 DNA is TGTGCCAGCAGCGTAGAGTCCGGGGGCAACTACTATGGCTACACCTTC.